This TCR beta chain was captured by sequencing in a study of early T cells in non-severe SARS-CoV-2 infection. Study-level background: The input, bulk RNA from unsorted whole blood, was sequenced, and chains were unpaired. Study-wide results and caveats: Reliance on VDJdb matching favored anti-spike CD8 responses; private and CD4 specificities were missed.

The CDR3 covers 15 residues. V lost 5 bases and J lost 4, with 16 bases in between. Per the germline V gene, CDR1 is MNHEY and CDR2 is SVGAGI. Unique molecular identifiers were added to individual cDNA molecules. TCRdb analysed the 5' RACE reads with MiXCR anew, one entry per CDR3 protein. Here the sample spans 25,000 to 35,000 distinct CDR3 sequences, approximately 7% being singletons. This clonotype was observed at least ten times. Antigen: not known. Sequencing was carried out using whole blood. The chain has TRBV6-5 and TRBJ2-3; possible D gene TRBD1, 6 bases. The TCR originated in an adult who was a healthcare worker with PCR-confirmed SARS-CoV-2 infection or an uninfected control (not recorded which). CDR3 DNA sequence: TGTGCCAGCAGTCAGCAGGGTGGGGGCGCAGATACGCAGTATTTT. Amino acid sequence: CASSQQGGGADTQYF.